This T cell receptor beta chain was captured in a study of T cells in Graves' hyperthyroidism and ophthalmopathy. This clonotype was found a few times. Patients between 18 and 65 years old had hyperthyroidism, newly diagnosed and lasting under 2 months. Exclusion of a patient resulted from uncontrolled infection, other autoimmune disease, pregnancy or lactation. About 10 ml of fresh peripheral blood supplied the PBMCs. Amplification of TCR beta CDR3 regions used RNA as the template. The HTBI primer set served for first-round RT-PCR of the TCR CDR3. One entry per CDR3 protein results from TCRdb running MiXCR on the multiplex PCR reads. This table has 300,000 to 450,000 distinct CDR3 sequences, 25% appearing once. The sequenced material came from blood. The receptor's source is a man aged 50 to 60 with Graves' hyperthyroidism.

Here the CDR3 DNA reads TGTGCCAGCAGCACCTGGACGGGTAATGAGCAGTTCTTC. Its translation: CASSTWTGNEQFF. The chain combines TRBV28 with TRBJ2-1; no clear D gene. Trimming left V 6 bases short and J 7 bases short, with 13 bases between. Germline lookup yields CDR1 MDHEN and CDR2 SYDVKM. The CDR3 is 13 amino acids.